Given below is one T cell receptor beta chain in context. V was clipped by 5 bases and J by 0 bases; unmatched bases: 9. Germline V gene data show CDR1 as SGHTA and CDR2 as FQGNSA. The CDR3 length is 17 residues. It was with 60 Vbeta and 13 Jbeta primers that the PCR ran. Sequenced by immunoSEQ multiplex PCR; TCRdb stores in-frame clones only, minus some. The sample consists of about 200,000 clones, around 85% of them appearing once. This record comes from a study of cytomegalovirus exposure and HLA in healthy donors. For the study at large: Sequencing of about 179 million T cells in an earlier analysis found 100 million to 140 million unique TCR beta sequences. Across a few hundred genotyped donors, about 86% landed in the Caucasian-associated ancestry cluster.

The chain uses TRBV7-2 and TRBJ2-7; 11 nucleotides match TRBD2. Sequencing was done on a sample of PBMCs. The receptor was isolated from a woman aged 50 to 60 in good health and CMV-seronegative. CDR3 DNA sequence: TGTGCCAGCAGCCCCCGACGGACTAGCGGGTACTCCTACGAGCAGTACTTC. It specifies CASSPRRTSGYSYEQYF.